This T cell receptor beta chain comes out of a study of blood T cells in healthy people across ages. Together with a sample-barcoded 5' primer, a J-beta primer mix was included in a second PCR lasting roughly 7 to 11 cycles. TCRdb processed the 5' RACE reads anew with MiXCR; each CDR3 protein has one entry. The sample lists some 1.8 million distinct CDR3 sequences; roughly two fifths were seen once. This CDR3 is 14 amino acids long. Per the germline V gene, CDR1 is MRHNA and CDR2 is SNTAGT. The germline V and J ends were trimmed by 6 bases and 6 bases, with 15 bases remaining between them. Material: blood. The chain couples TRBV6-4 to TRBJ1-5, with a tentative D call TRBD1 (6 bases). The TCR was taken from a human donor in good health. CDR3 DNA sequence: TGTGCCAGCAGATTCAGGGGCTGGCGTCAGCCCCAGCATTTT. It is translated as CASRFRGWRQPQHF.